The sequence of this T cell receptor (beta chain) was determined in a study of blood T cell repertoires in COVID-19. Looking at the study overall: COVID-19 samples, acute and convalescent, were from the United States, Italy and Spain. From T cells, B-cell-depleted T cells, or PBMCs came the material, which was cDNA or gDNA.

The V gene's germline CDR1 is SQVTM and CDR2 ANQGSEA. V lost 7 bases, J lost 0 bases, and 13 bases stayed unmatched. CDR3 length: 18 residues. How the authors handled the data: How many nucleated cells were present was estimated from reference gene primer amplification. Here immunoSEQ multiplex PCR was the method, and the copy in TCRdb shows in-frame clones only, minus some. V and J calls and clone size are as listed in that table; D and trimming were resolved from the DNA. The sample lists 110,000 to 150,000 clones; 85% to 90% were seen once. The sequence was obtained from an older woman with acute or convalescent COVID-19. The rearrangement joins TRBV29-1 to TRBJ1-3, with TRBD1 matching over 12 bases. Sequencing input: peripheral blood. The CDR3 loop is CSATNFGTGGVSGNTIYF. The CDR3, as DNA: TGCAGCGCTACGAATTTTGGGACAGGGGGCGTCTCTGGAAACACCATATATTTT.